This T cell receptor (beta chain) was recovered during a study of spatial heterogeneity in lung cancer. For the study at large: Alpha-chain sequences were consistently detected less often than beta-chain sequences. General observations from the study: More often at tumor resection than at routine follow-up, ubiquitous expanded tumor TCRs were detected in the blood.

Single TCR cDNA molecules each had their own unique molecular identifier. TCRdb called the 5' RACE reads again in MiXCR, with one record for every CDR3 protein. The repertoire holds tens of thousands of distinct CDR3 sequences, with about 20% as singletons. This CDR3 has 18 residues. Trimming took off 4 bases at V and 1 base at J, with 18 bases between the two ends. Per the germline V gene, CDR1 is SGHRS and CDR2 is YFSETQ. Time point defined: sample taken at primary tumor resection. The input material, whole RNA from tumor, nontumor lung or frozen PBMC, was sequenced unsorted. Patients with untreated early-stage non-small cell lung cancer, numbering 55 to 75, were the donors. Only a few counts were recorded for this clonotype. No antigen is known for it.

The sequence was collected from a male donor with early-stage non-small cell lung cancer. The chain employs TRBV5-1 and TRBJ1-6; D is unclear. The specimen comprised PBMCs, sampled at surgery. In nucleotides, the CDR3 is TGCGCCAGCAGCGCGGGGAATGAGAGAAGGTCCTATAATTCACCCCTCCACTTT. Its protein product is CASSAGNERRSYNSPLHF. The full variable domain, its missing parts supplied by reference TRBV5-1 and TRBJ1-6, is KAGVTQTPRYLIKTRGQQVTLSCSPISGHRSVSWYQQTPGQGLQFLFEYFSETQRNKGNFPGRFSGRQFSNSRSEMNVSTLELGDSALYLCASSAGNERRSYNSPLHFGNGTRLTVT.